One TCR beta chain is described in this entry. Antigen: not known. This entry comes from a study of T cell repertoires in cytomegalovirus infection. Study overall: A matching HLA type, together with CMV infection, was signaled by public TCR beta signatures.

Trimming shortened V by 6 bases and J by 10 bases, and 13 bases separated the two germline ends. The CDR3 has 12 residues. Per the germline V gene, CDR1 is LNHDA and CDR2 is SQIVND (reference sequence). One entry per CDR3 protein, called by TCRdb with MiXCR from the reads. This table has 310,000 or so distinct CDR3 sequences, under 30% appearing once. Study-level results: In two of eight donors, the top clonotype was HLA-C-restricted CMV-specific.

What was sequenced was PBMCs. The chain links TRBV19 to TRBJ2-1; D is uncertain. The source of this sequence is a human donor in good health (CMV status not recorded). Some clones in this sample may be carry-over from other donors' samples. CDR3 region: CASSQQFAEQFF. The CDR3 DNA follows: TGTGCCAGTAGCCAGCAATTCGCGGAGCAGTTCTTC. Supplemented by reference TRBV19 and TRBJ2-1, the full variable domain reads DGGITQSPKYLFRKEGQNVTLSCEQNLNHDAMYWYRQDPGQGLRLIYYSQIVNDFQKGDIAEGYSVSREKKESFPLTVTSAQKNPTAFYLCASSQQFAEQFFGPGTRLTVL.